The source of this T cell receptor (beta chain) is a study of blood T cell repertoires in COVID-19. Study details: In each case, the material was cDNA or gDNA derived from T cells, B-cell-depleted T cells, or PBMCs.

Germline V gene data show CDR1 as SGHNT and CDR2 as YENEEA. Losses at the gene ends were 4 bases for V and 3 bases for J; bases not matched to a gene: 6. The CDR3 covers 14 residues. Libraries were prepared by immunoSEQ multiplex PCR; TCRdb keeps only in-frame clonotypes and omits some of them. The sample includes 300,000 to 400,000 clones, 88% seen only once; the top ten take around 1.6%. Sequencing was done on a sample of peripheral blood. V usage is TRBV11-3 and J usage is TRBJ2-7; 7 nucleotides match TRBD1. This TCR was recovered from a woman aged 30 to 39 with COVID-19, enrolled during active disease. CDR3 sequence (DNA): TGTGCCAGCAGCTCGGGACAGTCGGGCTACGAGCAGTACTTC. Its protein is CASSSGQSGYEQYF.